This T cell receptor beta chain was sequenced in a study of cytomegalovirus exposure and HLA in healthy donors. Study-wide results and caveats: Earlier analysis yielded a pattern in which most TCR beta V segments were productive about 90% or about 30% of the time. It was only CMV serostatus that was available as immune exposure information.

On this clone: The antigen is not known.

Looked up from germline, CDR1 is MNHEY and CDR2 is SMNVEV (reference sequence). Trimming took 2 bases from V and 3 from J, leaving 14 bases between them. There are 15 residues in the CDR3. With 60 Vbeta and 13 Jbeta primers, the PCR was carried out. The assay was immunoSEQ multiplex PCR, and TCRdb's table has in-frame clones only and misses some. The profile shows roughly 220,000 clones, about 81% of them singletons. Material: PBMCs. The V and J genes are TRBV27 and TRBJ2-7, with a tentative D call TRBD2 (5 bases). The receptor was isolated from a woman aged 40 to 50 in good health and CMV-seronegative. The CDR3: CASSLEFGGVYEQYF. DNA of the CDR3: TGTGCCAGCAGTTTAGAATTCGGAGGTGTCTACGAGCAGTACTTC.